This T cell receptor beta chain was identified in a study of T cell clonality in common variable immunodeficiency. Germline trimming cut 4 bases from V and 0 bases from J; bases unmatched to any gene: 9. CDR1 is KGHSH, CDR2 LQKENI, per germline. The CDR3 has 17 amino acids. This clone was counted at least ten times. Its antigen is not known. The sequence runs out 3 residues before the end of the CDR3; the remainder is reconstructed from the germline J gene. Profiled with immunoSEQ multiplex PCR; TCRdb holds only in-frame clones, not every one. The sample has roughly 29,000 clones, none seen only once; the top ten hold 3.2%. Both groups were predominantly of Caucasian heritage. Blood came from CVID subjects not ill and not taking immunomodulatory or immunosuppressive medication. Study results and limitations: CVID subjects had higher TCRbeta clonality than healthy controls, most marked in about a third. In common variable immunodeficiency, TCR beta chains reportedly carried fewer deletions and N-nucleotide insertions.

This clonotype was obtained from a human donor with common variable immunodeficiency. Sequenced material: peripheral blood mononuclear cells. V gene TRBV18 combines with J gene TRBJ2-3, with TRBD2 matching over 8 bases. CDR3 DNA, as far as it was read: TGTGCCAGCTCACACACCGAACTAGCGGCGAGCACAGATACG. Encoded protein: CASSHTELAASTDT. From start to end, the CDR3 is CASSHTELAASTDTQYF.